This T cell receptor (beta chain) was captured in a study of blood T cell repertoires in COVID-19. Background on the study: Both acute and convalescent COVID-19 samples were obtained from the United States, Italy and Spain.

CDR1 MGHRA and CDR2 YSYEKL come from the germline V gene. J was trimmed by 1 base and V by 4 bases; bases with no gene match: 3. The CDR3 length is 15 residues. Using immunoSEQ multiplex PCR, the repertoire was profiled, and TCRdb retains in-frame clones only, with some absent. The sample shows 150,000 to 200,000 clones, 75% to 90% of them seen only once. Sequences were obtained from PBMCs or T cells enriched from blood (not recorded which). The TCR originated in a woman aged 55-75 years who had recovered from COVID-19. V gene TRBV4-1 combines with J gene TRBJ2-7; 11 bases match TRBD1. The CDR3 sequence: CASSRGTGGSYEQYF. As DNA, the CDR3 is TGCGCCAGCAGCCGAGGGACAGGGGGGTCCTACGAGCAGTACTTC.